These T cell receptor beta chains were read from a single sample in a study of T cell responses to AZD1222 COVID-19 vaccine. Sequenced by immunoSEQ multiplex PCR; TCRdb stores in-frame clones only, minus some. This table holds approximately 150,000 clones, about 91% found once. The sample was peripheral blood, taken 28 days after the second AZD1222 dose. The receptors come from an adult who received the AZD1222 COVID-19 vaccine. Each CDR3 is given with its conserved first and last residue. Fields, in order: J gene, clone size, D gene, V gene, CDR3 protein, CDR3 DNA. A D gene is named only where the DNA matches it firmly. Size is omitted from some rows. Given values are once, few, many or a class for expanded clones.

J gene: TRBJ2-2; clone size: NA; D gene: TRBD1; V gene: TRBV12-5; CDR3 protein: CASGETGGHGELFF; CDR3 DNA: TGTGCTAGTGGGGAGACAGGGGGCCACGGGGAGCTGTTTTTT
J gene: TRBJ1-1; clone size: NA; D gene: TRBD1; V gene: TRBV5-4; CDR3 protein: CASSSGQGDTEAFF; CDR3 DNA: TGTGCCAGCAGCTCCGGACAGGGAGACACTGAAGCTTTCTTT
J gene: TRBJ1-2; clone size: NA; D gene: TRBD1; V gene: TRBV4-1; CDR3 protein: CASSYTGDGYTF; CDR3 DNA: TGCGCCAGCAGCTATACAGGGGATGGCTACACCTTC
J gene: TRBJ1-1; clone size: NA; D gene: NA; V gene: TRBV19; CDR3 protein: CATTHASLGTEAFF; CDR3 DNA: TGTGCCACCACTCACGCTAGCTTGGGCACTGAAGCTTTCTTT
J gene: TRBJ2-1; clone size: NA; D gene: TRBD2; V gene: TRBV24-1; CDR3 protein: CATSAGLAGNNEQFF; CDR3 DNA: TGTGCCACCAGTGCCGGACTAGCGGGGAACAATGAGCAGTTCTTC
J gene: TRBJ2-2; clone size: NA; D gene: NA; V gene: TRBV7-9; CDR3 protein: CASSGTVVVVTGELFF; CDR3 DNA: TGTGCCAGCAGCGGAACGGTCGTCGTCGTCACCGGGGAGCTGTTTTTT
J gene: TRBJ2-3; clone size: few; D gene: NA; V gene: TRBV2; CDR3 protein: CACSRGRPDTQYF; CDR3 DNA: TGTGCCTGCAGCCGGGGCAGGCCAGATACGCAGTATTTT
J gene: TRBJ2-2; clone size: NA; D gene: NA; V gene: TRBV11-3; CDR3 protein: CASSIGRTNTGELFF; CDR3 DNA: TGTGCCAGCAGCATCGGACGGACGAACACCGGGGAGCTGTTTTTT
J gene: TRBJ1-1; clone size: NA; D gene: NA; V gene: TRBV7-9; CDR3 protein: CASSNLAGGDTEAFF; CDR3 DNA: TGTGCCAGCAGCAACCTAGCGGGTGGAGACACTGAAGCTTTCTTT
J gene: TRBJ1-5; clone size: NA; D gene: NA; V gene: TRBV19; CDR3 protein: CASSKGSGRQPQHF; CDR3 DNA: TGTGCCAGTAGTAAGGGATCAGGGAGACAGCCCCAGCATTTT
J gene: TRBJ2-6; clone size: NA; D gene: NA; V gene: TRBV5-4; CDR3 protein: CASSLGGAQANVLTF; CDR3 DNA: TGTGCCAGCAGCTTGGGGGGGGCGCAGGCCAACGTCCTGACTTTC
J gene: TRBJ1-2; clone size: NA; D gene: NA; V gene: TRBV7-9; CDR3 protein: CASSPRMGRRGYTF; CDR3 DNA: TGTGCCAGCAGCCCGCGTATGGGGCGGAGAGGCTACACCTTC
J gene: TRBJ1-5; clone size: NA; D gene: NA; V gene: TRBV6-5; CDR3 protein: CAIGPPAGTQHF; CDR3 DNA: TGTGCCATCGGGCCTCCCGCAGGGACCCAGCATTTT
J gene: TRBJ1-1; clone size: NA; D gene: NA; V gene: TRBV19; CDR3 protein: CASSIATASTEAFF; CDR3 DNA: TGTGCCAGTAGTATAGCAACAGCTTCCACTGAAGCTTTCTTT
J gene: TRBJ1-2; clone size: NA; D gene: NA; V gene: TRBV15; CDR3 protein: CATSRRTAERVYTF; CDR3 DNA: TGTGCCACCAGCAGACGGACAGCCGAACGTGTCTACACCTTC
J gene: TRBJ1-4; clone size: NA; D gene: NA; V gene: TRBV3-1/TRBV3-2; CDR3 protein: CASRLSATNEKLFF; CDR3 DNA: TGTGCCAGCAGACTAAGTGCAACTAATGAAAAACTGTTTTTT
J gene: TRBJ2-4; clone size: NA; D gene: NA; V gene: TRBV27; CDR3 protein: CASSLTGPRRNIQYF; CDR3 DNA: TGTGCCAGCAGTTTAACGGGCCCTAGGCGGAACATTCAGTACTTC
J gene: TRBJ1-6; clone size: NA; D gene: TRBD1; V gene: TRBV28; CDR3 protein: CASSPPTGGRSPLHF; CDR3 DNA: TGTGCCAGCAGTCCACCGACAGGGGGCAGGTCACCCCTCCACTTT
J gene: TRBJ1-1; clone size: NA; D gene: TRBD1; V gene: TRBV5-5; CDR3 protein: CASSLEGQGLFYTEAFF; CDR3 DNA: TGTGCCAGCAGCTTGGAGGGACAGGGTCTATTTTACACTGAAGCTTTCTTT
J gene: TRBJ1-4; clone size: NA; D gene: NA; V gene: TRBV15; CDR3 protein: CATSRGLTARDEKLFF; CDR3 DNA: TGTGCCACCAGCAGGGGACTGACAGCGAGGGATGAAAAACTGTTTTTT
J gene: TRBJ1-1; clone size: NA; D gene: NA; V gene: TRBV28; CDR3 protein: CASSLERTEAFF; CDR3 DNA: TGTGCCAGCAGTTTGGAAAGGACTGAAGCTTTCTTT
J gene: TRBJ1-2; clone size: NA; D gene: TRBD1; V gene: TRBV18; CDR3 protein: CASSPEGTGIGYGYTF; CDR3 DNA: TGTGCCAGCTCACCAGAAGGGACAGGGATAGGCTATGGCTACACCTTC
J gene: TRBJ1-4; clone size: NA; D gene: NA; V gene: TRBV28; CDR3 protein: CASSLSKTLLGRGVVTNEKLFF; CDR3 DNA: TGTGCCAGCAGTTTATCTAAAACCCTCCTCGGCAGGGGAGTCGTAACTAATGAAAAACTGTTTTTT
J gene: TRBJ2-6; clone size: NA; D gene: NA; V gene: TRBV10-3; CDR3 protein: CAIREGSGANVLTF; CDR3 DNA: TGTGCCATCAGGGAGGGTTCTGGGGCCAACGTCCTGACTTTC
J gene: TRBJ2-3; clone size: NA; D gene: NA; V gene: TRBV18; CDR3 protein: CASSPQTGSGADTQYF; CDR3 DNA: TGTGCCAGCTCACCCCAGACAGGGTCGGGGGCAGATACGCAGTATTTT
J gene: TRBJ1-5; clone size: once; D gene: TRBD1; V gene: TRBV6-5; CDR3 protein: CASSTRDRQPQHF; CDR3 DNA: TGTGCCAGCAGTACCCGGGACAGACAGCCCCAGCATTTT
J gene: TRBJ1-6; clone size: once; D gene: TRBD1; V gene: TRBV19; CDR3 protein: CASSVTGTGDFSPLHF; CDR3 DNA: TGTGCCAGTAGTGTCACCGGGACAGGGGATTTTTCACCCCTCCACTTT
J gene: TRBJ2-1; clone size: NA; D gene: NA; V gene: TRBV4-2; CDR3 protein: CASSQEYPSYNEQFF; CDR3 DNA: TGTGCCAGCAGCCAAGAATACCCGTCCTACAATGAGCAGTTCTTC
J gene: TRBJ1-2; clone size: NA; D gene: NA; V gene: TRBV24-1; CDR3 protein: CATSDPGLTGGYTF; CDR3 DNA: TGTGCCACCAGTGACCCGGGACTCACCGGGGGCTACACCTTC
J gene: TRBJ1-5; clone size: NA; D gene: NA; V gene: TRBV28; CDR3 protein: CASSSTDSNQPQHF; CDR3 DNA: TGTGCCAGCAGTTCCACGGACAGCAATCAGCCCCAGCATTTT
J gene: TRBJ1-1; clone size: NA; D gene: TRBD1; V gene: TRBV2; CDR3 protein: CASIRQGLNTEAFF; CDR3 DNA: TGTGCCAGCATAAGACAGGGGCTGAACACTGAAGCTTTCTTT
J gene: TRBJ1-5; clone size: NA; D gene: TRBD1; V gene: TRBV5-1; CDR3 protein: CATKADRTLYSNQPQHF; CDR3 DNA: TGCGCCACCAAGGCGGACAGGACGCTTTATAGCAATCAGCCCCAGCATTTT
J gene: TRBJ1-1; clone size: NA; D gene: TRBD1; V gene: TRBV19; CDR3 protein: CASTADREATEAFF; CDR3 DNA: TGTGCCAGTACCGCGGACAGGGAGGCCACTGAAGCTTTCTTT
J gene: TRBJ1-1; clone size: NA; D gene: NA; V gene: TRBV5-1; CDR3 protein: CASSLVAEQRPMNTEAFF; CDR3 DNA: TGCGCCAGCAGCTTGGTTGCCGAACAGAGACCTATGAACACTGAAGCTTTCTTT
J gene: TRBJ2-4; clone size: NA; D gene: NA; V gene: TRBV5-4; CDR3 protein: CASSRSQGDKNIQYF; CDR3 DNA: TGTGCCAGCAGCCGCAGTCAGGGTGACAAAAACATTCAGTACTTC
J gene: TRBJ1-2; clone size: NA; D gene: NA; V gene: TRBV5-1; CDR3 protein: CASSLAYRGYGYTF; CDR3 DNA: TGCGCCAGCAGCTTGGCGTATAGGGGCTATGGCTACACCTTC
J gene: TRBJ1-1; clone size: NA; D gene: NA; V gene: TRBV6-1; CDR3 protein: CASSESRRENTEAFF; CDR3 DNA: TGTGCCAGCAGTGAATCGCGTCGGGAAAACACTGAAGCTTTCTTT
J gene: TRBJ2-5; clone size: once; D gene: NA; V gene: TRBV6-5; CDR3 protein: CASSLGGQLQETQYF; CDR3 DNA: TGTGCCAGCAGTTTAGGCGGACAGCTGCAAGAGACCCAGTACTTC
J gene: TRBJ1-2; clone size: NA; D gene: NA; V gene: TRBV2; CDR3 protein: CASRAGDYYGYTF; CDR3 DNA: TGTGCCAGCAGAGCAGGTGACTACTATGGCTACACCTTC
J gene: TRBJ1-2; clone size: NA; D gene: NA; V gene: TRBV27; CDR3 protein: CASKTPYGYTF; CDR3 DNA: TGTGCCAGCAAGACACCTTATGGCTACACCTTC
J gene: TRBJ2-1; clone size: NA; D gene: NA; V gene: TRBV19; CDR3 protein: CASSIWGYDEQFF; CDR3 DNA: TGTGCCAGTAGTATTTGGGGGTACGACGAGCAGTTCTTC
J gene: TRBJ2-7; clone size: NA; D gene: TRBD2; V gene: TRBV5-4; CDR3 protein: CASSFPGGLYEQYF; CDR3 DNA: TGTGCCAGCAGCTTCCCGGGAGGGCTTTACGAGCAGTACTTC
J gene: TRBJ2-5; clone size: NA; D gene: TRBD1; V gene: TRBV7-9; CDR3 protein: CASSATGQETQYF; CDR3 DNA: TGTGCCAGCAGCGCGACAGGGCAAGAGACCCAGTACTTC
J gene: TRBJ1-1; clone size: once; D gene: NA; V gene: TRBV11-3; CDR3 protein: CASSPSSEAFF; CDR3 DNA: TGTGCCAGCAGCCCCTCCTCTGAAGCTTTCTTT
J gene: TRBJ2-5; clone size: NA; D gene: NA; V gene: TRBV3-1/TRBV3-2; CDR3 protein: CASSQLQETQYF; CDR3 DNA: TGTGCCAGCAGCCAACTCCAAGAGACCCAGTACTTC
J gene: TRBJ1-3; clone size: NA; D gene: NA; V gene: TRBV2; CDR3 protein: CASSAVSSGNTIYF; CDR3 DNA: TGTGCCAGCAGTGCTGTAAGCTCTGGAAACACCATATATTTT
J gene: TRBJ1-5; clone size: NA; D gene: TRBD1; V gene: TRBV7-9; CDR3 protein: CASSLGTGRNQPQHF; CDR3 DNA: TGTGCCAGCAGCTTAGGGACAGGGAGAAATCAGCCCCAGCATTTT
J gene: TRBJ1-4; clone size: NA; D gene: NA; V gene: TRBV24-1; CDR3 protein: CATSDSKLGGEKLFF; CDR3 DNA: TGTGCCACCAGTGACTCCAAACTGGGAGGTGAAAAACTGTTTTTT
J gene: TRBJ1-2; clone size: NA; D gene: NA; V gene: TRBV29-1; CDR3 protein: CSVEKLGGTGYTF; CDR3 DNA: TGCAGCGTTGAAAAATTGGGAGGAACTGGCTACACCTTC
J gene: TRBJ1-5; clone size: NA; D gene: NA; V gene: TRBV18; CDR3 protein: CASSEGSNQPQHF; CDR3 DNA: TGTGCCAGCTCGGAGGGGAGCAATCAGCCCCAGCATTTT
J gene: TRBJ2-1; clone size: NA; D gene: NA; V gene: TRBV9; CDR3 protein: CASSTLDVAVFSYNEQFF; CDR3 DNA: TGTGCCAGCAGCACACTGGACGTAGCGGTTTTCTCCTACAATGAGCAGTTCTTC
J gene: TRBJ1-1; clone size: NA; D gene: TRBD1; V gene: TRBV18; CDR3 protein: CASLRTGNMNTEAFF; CDR3 DNA: TGTGCCAGCTTAAGGACAGGGAACATGAACACTGAAGCTTTCTTT
J gene: TRBJ2-5; clone size: NA; D gene: NA; V gene: TRBV5-1; CDR3 protein: CASSFEFDGTQYF; CDR3 DNA: TGCGCCAGCAGCTTTGAATTTGACGGGACCCAGTACTTC
J gene: TRBJ2-3; clone size: NA; D gene: TRBD2; V gene: TRBV6-5; CDR3 protein: CASSPGRVGTDTQYF; CDR3 DNA: TGTGCCAGCAGCCCCGGGAGGGTGGGCACAGATACGCAGTATTTT
J gene: TRBJ1-2; clone size: NA; D gene: TRBD1; V gene: TRBV5-1; CDR3 protein: CASSLVGGGDYGYTF; CDR3 DNA: TGCGCCAGCAGCTTGGTGGGAGGGGGCGACTATGGCTACACCTTC
J gene: TRBJ1-2; clone size: NA; D gene: NA; V gene: TRBV29-1; CDR3 protein: CSVPQGNGYTF; CDR3 DNA: TGCAGCGTTCCCCAGGGTAATGGCTACACCTTC